This T cell receptor beta chain was obtained from a study of blood T cell repertoires in COVID-19. The trim removed 5 bases at V and 1 base at J, leaving 8 bases unmatched. Germline CDR1 reads LGHNA; CDR2 reads YNFKEQ. This CDR3 region has 18 residues. The protocol was immunoSEQ multiplex PCR, while the TCRdb copy is restricted to in-frame clones and leaves out a portion. The sample includes about 260,000 clones, 70% to 90% of them seen just once. The sample consisted of PBMCs or T cells enriched from blood (not recorded which). J is TRBJ2-3 and V is TRBV4-2; 14 nucleotides agree with TRBD2. The receptor was derived from a man between 45 and 60 years old who had been exposed to COVID-19. CDR3 nucleotide sequence: TGTGCCAGCAGCAGGACTAGCGGGAGGTTATATGGCACAGATACGCAGTATTTT. This gives the protein CASSRTSGRLYGTDTQYF.